The sequence of this T cell receptor (beta chain) was determined in a study of spatial heterogeneity in lung cancer. Study summary: On average, each unique TCR and UMI combination appeared more than ten times in raw reads. Whole-study findings and limits: Blood showed ubiquitous tumor TCRs more often at resection than at routine follow-up.

This clonotype showed up just a few times. Its antigen is not identified. Regarding time point: sample taken at primary tumor resection. Tumor, nontumor lung or frozen PBMC supplied whole RNA that was sequenced unsorted. The cohort: over 70 early-stage, untreated non-small cell lung cancer patients. This CDR3 spans 17 amino acids. V lost 3 bases, J lost 2 bases, and 6 bases stayed unmatched. CDR1 SGHAT and CDR2 FQNNGV come from the germline V gene. Individually, TCR cDNA molecules were each labelled with a unique molecular identifier. MiXCR, run by TCRdb on the 5' RACE reads, gives a single entry per CDR3 protein. This table holds over 50,000 distinct CDR3 sequences, less than 10% found once.

Sequencing was performed on PBMCs, taken at surgery. The receptor comes from a female donor with early-stage non-small cell lung cancer. The gene calls are TRBV11-2 and TRBJ1-6; 8 positions match TRBD1. The CDR3 DNA is TGTGCCAGCAGCTTCCGACAGGGGCAAACCTATAATTCACCCCTCCACTTT. Amino acids: CASSFRQGQTYNSPLHF.